This T cell receptor (beta chain) was sequenced for a study of blood T cells in healthy people across ages. Study results and caveats: Diversity figures based on one million T cells were deemed too low.

A sample-barcoded 5' primer and a J-beta primer mix were used in a second PCR of about 7 to 12 cycles. TCRdb reprocessed the 5' RACE reads with MiXCR, giving one entry per CDR3 protein. The data show 850,000 to 1,000,000 distinct CDR3 sequences, 40% to 60% seen once. The extraction recovered at least 5.5 micrograms of total RNA per sample. As concerns this clonotype: The antigen remains undetermined.

Specimen: blood. This clonotype was obtained from a man aged 30 to 45 in good health.

Here the CDR3 DNA reads TGCAGTGCTAGACGCATAGCGGGGGGAATCTACGAGCAGTACTTC. Encoded protein: CSARRIAGGIYEQYF. The chain has TRBV20-1 and TRBJ2-5, with 10 positions matching TRBD2. The J call may be mistaken, given a closer DNA end match to TRBJ2-7. The CDR3 consists of 15 residues. Per germline, CDR1 DFQATT and CDR2 SNEGSKA (reference sequence).